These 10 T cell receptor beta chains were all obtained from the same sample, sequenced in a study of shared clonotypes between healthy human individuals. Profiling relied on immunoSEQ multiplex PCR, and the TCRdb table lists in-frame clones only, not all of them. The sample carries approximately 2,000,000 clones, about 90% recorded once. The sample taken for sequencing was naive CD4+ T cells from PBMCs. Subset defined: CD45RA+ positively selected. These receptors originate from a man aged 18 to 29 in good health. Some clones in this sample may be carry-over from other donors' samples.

The CDR3 sequence is CASSGIQGIRGPPNEQFF. The CDR3 nucleotides are TGCGCCAGCAGTGGGATACAAGGTATCAGGGGGCCCCCCAATGAGCAGTTCTTC. The rearrangement links TRBV10-1 to TRBJ2-1; 8 bases are a match to TRBD1. The CDR3 length is 18 residues. Germline CDR1 reads WNHNN; CDR2 reads SYGVQD (reference sequence). Trimming cost V 4 bases and J 6 bases; bases outside gene matches: 17.

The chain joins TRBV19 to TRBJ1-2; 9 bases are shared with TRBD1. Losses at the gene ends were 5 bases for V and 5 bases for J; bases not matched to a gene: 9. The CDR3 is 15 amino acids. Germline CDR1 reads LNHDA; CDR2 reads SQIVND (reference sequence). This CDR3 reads CASSLRDRALYGYTF. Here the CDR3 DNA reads TGTGCCAGTAGTTTGCGGGACAGGGCCCTTTATGGCTACACCTTC.

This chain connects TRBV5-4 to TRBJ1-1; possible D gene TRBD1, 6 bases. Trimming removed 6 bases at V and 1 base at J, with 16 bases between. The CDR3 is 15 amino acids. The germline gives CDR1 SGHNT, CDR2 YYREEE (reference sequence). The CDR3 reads CASTPGGQQNTEAFF. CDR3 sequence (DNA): TGTGCCAGCACCCCGGGGGGGCAACAGAACACTGAAGCTTTCTTT.

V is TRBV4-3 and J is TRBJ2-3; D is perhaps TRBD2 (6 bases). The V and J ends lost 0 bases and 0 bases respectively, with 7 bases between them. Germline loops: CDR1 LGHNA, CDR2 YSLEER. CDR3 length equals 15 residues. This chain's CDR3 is CASSQDGRSTDTQYF. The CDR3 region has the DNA TGCGCCAGCAGCCAAGATGGGAGGAGCACAGATACGCAGTATTTT.

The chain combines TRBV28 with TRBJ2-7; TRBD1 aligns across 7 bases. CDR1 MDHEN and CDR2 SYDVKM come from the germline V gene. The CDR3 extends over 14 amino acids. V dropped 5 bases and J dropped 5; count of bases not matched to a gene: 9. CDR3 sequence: CASSPGTVVNEQYF. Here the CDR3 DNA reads TGTGCCAGCAGTCCGGGGACAGTGGTGAACGAGCAGTACTTC.

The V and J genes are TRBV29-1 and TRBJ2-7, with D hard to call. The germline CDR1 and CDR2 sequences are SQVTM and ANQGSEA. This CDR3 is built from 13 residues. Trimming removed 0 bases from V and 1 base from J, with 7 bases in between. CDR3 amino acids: CSVEDSESYEQYF. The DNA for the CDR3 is TGCAGCGTTGAAGATTCAGAGTCCTACGAGCAGTACTTC.

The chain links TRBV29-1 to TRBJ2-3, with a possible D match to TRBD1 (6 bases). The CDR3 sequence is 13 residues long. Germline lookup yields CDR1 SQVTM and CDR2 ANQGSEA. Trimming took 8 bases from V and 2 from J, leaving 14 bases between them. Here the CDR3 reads CSPMDSNTDTQYF. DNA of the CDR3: TGCAGCCCAATGGACAGTAACACAGATACGCAGTATTTT.

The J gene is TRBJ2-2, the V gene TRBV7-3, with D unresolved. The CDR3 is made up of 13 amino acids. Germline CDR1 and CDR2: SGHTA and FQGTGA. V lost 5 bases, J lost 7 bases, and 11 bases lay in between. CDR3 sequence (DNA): TGTGCCAGCAGCAACGCCAATGGCGGGGAGCTGTTTTTT. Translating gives CASSNANGGELFF.

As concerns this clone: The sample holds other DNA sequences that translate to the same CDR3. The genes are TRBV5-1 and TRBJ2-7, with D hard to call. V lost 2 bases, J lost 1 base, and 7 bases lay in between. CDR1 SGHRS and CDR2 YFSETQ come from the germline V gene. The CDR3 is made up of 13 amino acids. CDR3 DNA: TGCGCCAGCAGCTTCCCCGGTTCCTACGAGCAGTACTTC. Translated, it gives CASSFPGSYEQYF.

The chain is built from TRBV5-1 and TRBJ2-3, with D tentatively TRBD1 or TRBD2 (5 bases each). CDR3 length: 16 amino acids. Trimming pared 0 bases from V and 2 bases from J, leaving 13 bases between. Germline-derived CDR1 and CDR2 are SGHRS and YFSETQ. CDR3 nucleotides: TGCGCCAGCAGCTTGGTCCCGGGGCTATCCACAGATACGCAGTATTTT. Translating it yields CASSLVPGLSTDTQYF. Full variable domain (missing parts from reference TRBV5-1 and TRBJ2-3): KAGVTQTPRYLIKTRGQQVTLSCSPISGHRSVSWYQQTPGQGLQFLFEYFSETQRNKGNFPGRFSGRQFSNSRSEMNVSTLELGDSALYLCASSLVPGLSTDTQYFGPGTRLTVL.